This TCR beta chain was found in a study of early T cells in non-severe SARS-CoV-2 infection. Germline V CDR1 and CDR2: GTSNPN, SVGIG (reference sequence). V was shortened by 4 bases and J by 5 bases, with 6 bases between the two germline ends. This CDR3 region has 11 residues. From the 5' RACE reads, TCRdb called clonotypes with MiXCR, one entry per CDR3 protein. The data show 20,000 to 25,000 distinct CDR3 sequences, less than 5.5% seen once. The clonotype was recovered from an adult who was a healthcare worker with PCR-confirmed SARS-CoV-2 infection or an uninfected control (not recorded which). The specimen was whole blood. The J gene is TRBJ2-1, the V gene TRBV30; D remains unclear. The CDR3 sequence is CAWNNNNEQFF. The CDR3 DNA is TGTGCCTGGAATAACAACAATGAGCAGTTCTTC.